This TCR beta chain emerged from a study of T-cell memory formation after mild COVID-19 (dated by TCRdb to about 2021). Regarding the study in general: TCR sequence clusters from the two donors were found to be largely donor specific. Two young, previously healthy adult volunteers made up the cohort, one male and one female. In two donors, T-cell clones that expanded and contracted after mild COVID-19 were followed by sequencing TCRalpha and TCRbeta repertoires longitudinally. On the study overall, not on this receptor specifically: Only a couple of mild cases were covered in the study, and larger cohorts including severe cases with pre-infection samples were considered necessary. From day 15 to 85, contracting clones showed balanced CD4/CD8 phenotypes, whereas a second wave of clones that expanded from day 15 to 37 leaned towards CD4+. The detection of some responding clones in pre-infection memory suggests that pre-existing cross-reactive memory T cells joined the SARS-CoV-2 response. SARS-CoV-2 specificity was not confirmed for the second-wave clones peaking on day 37. Contracting CD4+ clones were found mainly in CM and EM memory subsets, while CD8+ clones were enriched in EMRA.

After removal of 4 bases from V and 5 bases from J, the junction retains 11 bases not matched to a gene. The germline V gene specifies SGHTA as CDR1 and FQGNSA as CDR2. Including cysteine and phenylalanine, the CDR3 has 15 amino acids. The retained sequence is limited to the CDR3, 45 bases, with the frame set at the first base. Only a few counts were recorded for this clonotype. It has no known antigen specificity. No much larger clone is present one base from it, and per-base qualities are unavailable. Ficoll-Paque density gradient centrifugation was used to isolate PBMCs. Sequencing took place on an Illumina NovaSeq 6000. Using 5'RACE with constant-segment primers, TCRalpha and TCRbeta cDNA libraries were constructed, with sample barcodes and unique molecular identifiers added in the process. Trizol reagent was used to extract RNA from every sample. Library amplification was performed in two PCR steps, and a second sample barcode and Illumina TruSeq adapters were introduced in the second step. Libraries were sequenced on an Illumina NovaSeq with 2 x 150 bp paired-end reads. In the original analysis: Reads were demultiplexed and collapsed into UMI-guided consensus sequences with migec v1.2.7. Using mixcr v2.1.11, UMI consensuses were aligned to TRA and TRB V and J templates and then assembled into clonotypes. Clonotypes were classified as expanded or contracted when called significant by both edgeR and NoisET, with noise models trained on biological replicates. For edgeR calls, the cutoffs were a false discovery rate-adjusted p below 0.01 and a log2 fold-change threshold of 1. As an exploratory analysis of dynamics, PCA with hierarchical clustering was applied to max-normalized trajectories of the 1000 most abundant clonotypes. Separately sequenced CD4+ and CD8+ repertoires were used to assign a CD4 or CD8 phenotype to each responding clone. In TCRdb, the public reads were trimmed at Q25 with fastp and aligned with MiXCR, with productive beta chains retained. Identical CDR3 proteins give one entry, which carries the most common genes and DNA. The V and J calls come from TCRdb's annotation, not from the publication. The sample profile shows around 450,000 distinct CDR3 sequences; 24% of them were found once. Clones ranked in the top ten supply 7% to 9.5% of the sample.

Specimen: PBMCs or a T cell subset sorted from them (not recorded which). The clonotype was recovered from an adult woman who had mild COVID-19 (a few samples of this study predate the infection). The sample titles of this study are shuffled in the database, so cell type and time point are left out; the donor was told from shared clones. This chain is built from TRBV7-2 and TRBJ2-7, with 7 bases aligning to TRBD2. The CDR3 here reads CASSSGLVLAHEQYF. The bases read TGTGCCAGCAGCTCCGGACTAGTTCTGGCCCACGAGCAGTACTTC.